This entry concerns a single T cell receptor beta chain. Antigen unknown. The sample comes from a study of metastatic and nonmetastatic thyroid tumors. As for the study in general: Samples came from malignant and benign thyroid patients, and repertoires were compared across blood and tumor or nodule tissue.

Until they underwent thyroid surgery, no patient had received any treatment. Per the authors' pipeline: Construction of a distant-metastasis classifier for papillary thyroid cancer relied on CDR3 differences across clinicopathological groups. From the PCR reads, TCRdb re-called clones with MiXCR. The V and J calls shown here were made by TCRdb, not taken from the authors' results. The repertoire holds about 70,000 clones, with roughly 18% as singletons. Study outcomes and limitations: Versus benign nodules, malignant thyroid tumors reportedly had significantly higher TCR beta diversity, in blood and tumor.

The specimen was blood. The receptor was isolated from a female donor with papillary thyroid cancer or a benign thyroid nodule (not recorded which). Some clones in this sample may be carry-over from other donors' samples.

In DNA form, the CDR3 reads TGTGCCAGCAGCCCAAACCCCCTTACAGGGGAGCCTAATGAAAAACTGTTTTTT. It specifies CASSPNPLTGEPNEKLFF. The chain recombines TRBV14 with TRBJ1-4; 7 positions agree with TRBD1. V dropped 4 bases and J dropped 3; count of bases not matched to a gene: 14. The germline gives CDR1 SGHDN, CDR2 FVKESK. CDR3 length: 18 amino acids.